This T cell receptor beta chain originates from a study of shared clonotypes between healthy human individuals. Study-level background: Three men and a couple of women, aged 18 to 49, were donors.

This clone came up once. Its target is unknown. Per the authors' pipeline: Filtering was not the same, since immunoSEQ gave junction-only sequences without quality scores. Libraries were prepared by immunoSEQ multiplex PCR; TCRdb keeps only in-frame clonotypes and omits some of them. For V, J and clone size, that table is used; D and trimming come from the DNA. The sample lists approximately 700,000 clones, around 73% seen once, with around 1.8% in the top ten. Study-wide points: When naive CD4 clonotypes were compared across a few donors, around 4.6% were shared.

This receptor was taken from a woman aged 25 to 39 in good health. Sample: memory CD4+ T cells sorted from blood. Subset: CD45RA-negative fraction.

The CDR3 nucleotides are TGCGCCAGCAGCCCCGGACTAGCGGGGTCCGGGGAGCTGTTTTTT. It yields the protein CASSPGLAGSGELFF. The chain couples TRBV5-1 to TRBJ2-2; 12 bases are a match to TRBD2. The V and J ends lost 4 bases and 6 bases, in that order; junction bases with no gene match: 4. This CDR3 is 15 amino acids long. The germline gives CDR1 SGHRS, CDR2 YFSETQ.